This TCR beta chain was recovered during a study of ipilimumab plus nivolumab after autologous stem cell transplantation. The wider study: Median doses per patient: roughly five ipilimumab, roughly 8 nivolumab. DLBCL patients had primary refractory or relapsed disease.

Through week 26, nivolumab 3 mg/kg IV was given weeks 1, 4, 7, 10, then biweekly. The repertoire was sequenced with immunoSEQ multiplex PCR; TCRdb's copy has only in-frame clones and lacks some. This sample carries roughly 86,000 clones, under 85% of them seen once, and the ten largest clones take around 2%. This specimen consisted of PBMCs, obtained in a trial of ipilimumab plus nivolumab as post-transplant consolidation. The sequence was collected from a male donor with diffuse large B-cell lymphoma.

The CDR3 bases are TGTGCCAGCAGCTTAGGCAAGCATACTAGCCCAACCACAGATACGCAGTATTTT. Translated: CASSLGKHTSPTTDTQYF. The chain has TRBV13 and TRBJ2-3, with D possibly matching TRBD2 (6 bases). Trimming left V 0 bases short and J 2 bases short, with 18 bases between. Germline V lookup: CDR1 PRHDT, CDR2 FYEKMQ (reference sequence). The CDR3 contains 18 residues.